The present T cell receptor beta chain was sequenced within a study of T cells in Graves' hyperthyroidism and ophthalmopathy. Turning to this clonotype: The antigen remains undetermined.

There were TCR beta CDR3 regions amplified from RNA transcripts. Using the HTBI primer set, a first-round RT-PCR was run on the TCR CDR3. MiXCR was run by TCRdb on the multiplex PCR reads, yielding one entry per CDR3 protein. The sample gives a few hundred thousand distinct CDR3 sequences, about half of which show up once; roughly 7.7% is in the top ten. Graves' hyperthyroidism was deemed stable absent ophthalmopathy progression within 18 months. Participants, patients aged 18 to 65, had newly diagnosed hyperthyroidism with a duration under 2 months. The CDR3 has 11 amino acids. V shed 1 base, J shed 9 bases, and the junction held 2 bases outside the gene matches. Germline V gives CDR1 DFQATT, CDR2 SNEGSKA (reference sequence). Notes on the study in general: The blood repertoire included most of the expanded thyroid clonotypes above 0.001. Ophthalmopathy got predicted by the model a median roughly six months before its onset.

This TCR came from a woman aged 18-29 years with Graves' hyperthyroidism. Material: peripheral blood or thyroid tissue (not recorded which). The chain combines TRBV20-1 with TRBJ2-5, with 7 bases fitting TRBD2. The chain's CDR3 is CSARGGRAQYF. CDR3 sequence (DNA): TGCAGTGCTAGAGGAGGGAGGGCCCAGTACTTC.